A single T cell receptor beta chain is shown here with its context. No antigen is known for it. These data belong to a study of identical twins. Whole-study findings and limits: Insertion counts were lower in abundant cord blood beta clonotypes, a trend that memory repertoires did not show. Out-of-frame beta chain sequences displayed weaker excess sharing between twins.

One entry per CDR3 protein, called by TCRdb with MiXCR from the 5' RACE reads. The table includes around 530,000 distinct CDR3 sequences, roughly 15% detected once. Germline V CDR1 and CDR2: SNHLY, FYNNEI. The V gene end was trimmed by 6 bases and the J gene end by 7 bases; junction bases not matched to a gene: 4. The CDR3 sequence is 13 residues long. These data also formed part of another study, on yellow fever vaccine responses in identical twins.

The TCR originated in a woman between 18 and 30 years old in good health. The chain is built from TRBV2 and TRBJ1-2; 11 nucleotides agree with TRBD1. The source material was CD4+ T cells sorted from blood. The CDR3: CASRDRGLGGYTF. For the CDR3, the DNA is TGTGCCAGCAGGGACAGGGGGCTCGGTGGCTACACCTTC.